Included here is one T cell receptor (beta chain) sequence, with context. The antigen is unknown. This specimen comes from a study of T-cell memory formation after mild COVID-19. Looking at the study overall: Largely donor-specific TCR clusters were found.

The J segment lost 7 bases and the V segment lost 2 bases, leaving 7 bases of the junction unmatched. The germline V gene encodes CDR1 SGHNT and CDR2 YYREEE (reference sequence). The CDR3 loop spans 14 amino acids. The TCR alpha and TCR beta cDNA libraries, bearing sample barcodes and UMIs, were generated by 5'RACE using constant-segment primers. A single record per CDR3 protein comes from TCRdb applying MiXCR to the 5' RACE reads. The table has over 500,000 distinct CDR3 sequences, roughly a sixth seen once. Study-level points and caveats: Clones shrinking between day 15 and 85 showed a balanced CD4/CD8 split, and those that grew later tilted toward CD4+.

The sample comprised PBMCs or a T cell subset sorted from them (not recorded which). This chain uses TRBV5-4 with TRBJ2-7; 9 bases are a match to TRBD2. This sequence originates from an adult woman who had mild COVID-19 (a few samples of this study predate the infection). Cell type and time point are not known. The CDR3 loop reads CASSFVAGAEEQYF. The CDR3 nucleotides are TGTGCCAGCAGCTTCGTAGCGGGAGCGGAAGAGCAGTACTTC.